Each of the 17 T cell receptor beta chains below was sequenced from the same sample in a study of tumor-infiltrating lymphocytes in oesophageal squamous cell carcinoma. MiXCR was run by TCRdb on the PCR reads, yielding one entry per CDR3 protein. This sample has more than 9,500 distinct CDR3 sequences, with 54% found just once. The material sequenced was esophageal tumor tissue. The receptors come from a female donor with esophageal squamous cell carcinoma.

The J gene is TRBJ2-1, the V gene TRBV7-9; the match to TRBD2 covers 11 bases. Germline CDR1 and CDR2: SEHNR and FQNEAQ (reference sequence). The CDR3 is 17 amino acids. J was trimmed by 4 bases and V by 4 bases; bases with no gene match: 9. DNA of the CDR3: TGTGCCAGCAGCTCCCTGGGGCTAGCGGGAGGTTACAATGAGCAGTTCTTC. It is translated as CASSSLGLAGGYNEQFF.

This clonotype was seen ten or more times. One base away lies a much larger clone, so this may be a sequencing read error. This chain links TRBV6-1 with TRBJ2-5; 10 bases match TRBD2. Germline-derived CDR1 and CDR2 are MNHNS and SASEGT. The length of the CDR3 is 16 residues. Trimming removed 3 bases from V and 11 bases from J; junction bases left unmatched: 15. CDR3 coding DNA: TGTGCCAGCAGTGACCCTAGGGGACTAGCGCGCAATGAGCAGTACTTC. Protein product: CASSDPRGLARNEQYF.

This rearrangement joins TRBV7-2 to TRBJ2-7; TRBD2 agrees at 12 bases. Matching the DNA end better, TRBJ2-1 makes the J call doubtful. This CDR3 region has 16 residues. Germline lookup yields CDR1 SGHTA and CDR2 FQGNSA. The CDR3 DNA reads as TGTGCCAGCAGCTCCAGACTAGCGGGGGCCTACAATGAGCAGTTCTTC. Its protein is CASSSRLAGAYNEQFF.

The gene calls are TRBV6-1 and TRBJ1-1; 7 positions match TRBD1. Germline trimming cut 7 bases from V and 1 base from J; bases unmatched to any gene: 12. The CDR3 is 16 amino acids. Germline CDR1 and CDR2: MNHNS and SASEGT. Here the CDR3 DNA reads TGTGCCAGCAAAACAGGCCACAGGGGATCGAACACTGAAGCTTTCTTT. Translating gives CASKTGHRGSNTEAFF.

V usage is TRBV7-8 and J usage is TRBJ2-1; tentative D call: TRBD2 (6 bases). V was clipped by 6 bases and J by 5 bases, with 14 bases between them. The CDR3 length is 14 residues. Germline loops: CDR1 SGHVS, CDR2 FQNEAQ. The DNA for the CDR3 is TGTGCCAGCAGACTTACGGGAGCGGACAATGAGCAGTTCTTC. It encodes CASRLTGADNEQFF.

V usage is TRBV5-1 and J usage is TRBJ1-5, with TRBD1 as a possible D gene (6 bases). Germline V gene data show CDR1 as SGHRS and CDR2 as YFSETQ. V was clipped by 4 bases and J by 5 bases, with 10 bases between them. CDR3 length: 13 amino acids. The CDR3, as DNA: TGCGCCAGCAGCCCTGAGGGGGATCAGCCCCAGCATTTT. Translating it yields CASSPEGDQPQHF.

V usage is TRBV12-3 or TRBV12-4 and J usage is TRBJ2-5; 10 bases are shared with TRBD2. Unmatched junction bases numbered 18, after V lost 6 bases and J lost 11 bases. The CDR3 covers 16 residues. The CDR3 protein is CASRRTSGQGDQEQYF. The CDR3 DNA reads TGTGCCAGCAGAAGGACTAGCGGCCAAGGGGACCAGGAGCAGTACTTC.

This clonotype was detected once. The V and J genes are TRBV28 and TRBJ1-5, with D unclear. The CDR3 sequence is 14 residues long. CDR1 is MDHEN, CDR2 SYDVKM, per germline. V lost 5 bases and J lost 0, with 8 bases in between. Written as DNA, the CDR3 is TGTGCCAGCAGTCGAATTAATAGCAATCAGCCCCAGCATTTT. Its translation: CASSRINSNQPQHF. Filled out from reference TRBV28 and TRBJ1-5, the complete variable domain reads DVKVTQSSRYLVKRTGEKVFLECVQDMDHENMFWYRQDPGLGLRLIYFSYDVKMKEKGDIPEGYSVSREKKERFSLILESASTNQTSMYLCASSRINSNQPQHFGDGTRLSIL.

The chain couples TRBV7-2 to TRBJ2-3; a possible D gene is TRBD2 (6 bases). With the DNA end fitting TRBJ2-7 better, the J assignment may be wrong. The germline V gene has CDR1 SGHTA and CDR2 FQGNSA. This CDR3 contains 14 residues. The CDR3 bases are TGTGCCAGCAGCCTACCGGGAGAACCCCACGAGCAGTACTTC. It yields the protein CASSLPGEPHEQYF.

A few counts support this clonotype. The V call is TRBV19, the J call TRBJ1-5; no firm D call. This CDR3 is 15 amino acids long. V lost 5 bases and J 0 bases, leaving 11 bases between the germline ends. The V gene's germline CDR1 is LNHDA and CDR2 SQIVND (reference sequence). The chain's CDR3 is CASSAGGNSNQPQHF. The DNA of the CDR3 is TGTGCCAGTAGTGCGGGTGGGAATAGCAATCAGCCCCAGCATTTT.

This clonotype was counted between two and nine times. V usage is TRBV7-8 and J usage is TRBJ2-5; tentatively, D is TRBD1 (6 bases). Trimming left V 3 bases short and J 2 bases short, with 13 bases between. The germline CDR1 and CDR2 sequences are SGHVS and FQNEAQ. This CDR3 spans 15 amino acids. CDR3 residues: CASSFNGQLQETQYF. The DNA for the CDR3 is TGTGCCAGCAGCTTTAACGGACAGCTTCAAGAGACCCAGTACTTC.

The genes are TRBV27 and TRBJ2-3; 9 nucleotides agree with TRBD2. CDR1 MNHEY and CDR2 SMNVEV come from the germline V gene (reference sequence). The CDR3 sequence is 14 residues long. The junction had 3 bases not matched to a gene; V was cut back by 6 bases and J by 2 bases. Here the CDR3 DNA reads TGTGCCAGCAGCCCTAGCGGGGCCACAGATACGCAGTATTTT. Amino acids: CASSPSGATDTQYF.

V gene TRBV7-2 combines with J gene TRBJ1-5; possibly TRBD1 for D (5 bases). The CDR3 covers 13 residues. V gave up 1 base and J gave up 6 bases, with 7 bases separating them. Germline V CDR1 and CDR2: SGHTA, FQGNSA. The CDR3 coding sequence is TGTGCCAGCAGCTTAGTCGGGGCTCAGCCCCAGCATTTT. Protein product: CASSLVGAQPQHF.

This chain joins TRBV7-3 and TRBJ2-5; no definite D call. The DNA end is more similar to TRBJ2-1, so the J call may be wrong. The CDR3 extends over 14 amino acids. In germline, CDR1 is SGHTA, CDR2 FQGTGA. This CDR3 is CASSLTTGHNEQFF. The CDR3 nucleotides read TGTGCCAGCAGCTTAACCACCGGACACAATGAGCAGTTCTTC.

The chain couples TRBV7-6 to TRBJ2-6; unclear D gene. The V end lost 4 bases, the J end lost 0 bases, and 10 bases lay between the germline ends. CDR1 and CDR2 (germline): SGHVS, FNYEAQ. The CDR3 is 16 residues long. CDR3: CASSSPPGSGANVLTF. The DNA of the CDR3 is TGTGCCAGCAGCTCCCCCCCCGGCTCTGGGGCCAACGTCCTGACTTTC.

The rearrangement joins TRBV7-8 to TRBJ1-3; D is possibly TRBD1 (6 bases). Germline assignment: CDR1 SGHVS and CDR2 FQNEAQ. V lost 4 bases and J lost 0, with 13 bases in between. The length of the CDR3 is 16 residues. CDR3 loop: CASSYTGLSSGNTIYF. DNA of the CDR3: TGTGCCAGCAGCTACACAGGGTTGAGCTCTGGAAACACCATATATTTT.

This clonotype is medium-sized within its sample. The chain couples TRBV10-2 to TRBJ2-6, with no clear D. The CDR3 contains 16 residues. Germline V gene lookup returns CDR1 WSHSY and CDR2 SAAADI. Trimming shortened V by 3 bases and J by 0 bases, and 9 bases separated the two germline ends. This CDR3 is CASSDGHFSGANVLTF. Here the CDR3 DNA reads TGCGCCAGCAGTGATGGGCATTTCTCTGGGGCCAACGTCCTGACTTTC.